This T cell receptor beta chain was obtained from a study of cytomegalovirus exposure and HLA in healthy donors. Study-level information: An early release of data contained roughly 86 million unique TCRs, which came from HLA-typed donors. Among the 300 to 500 donors who were genotyped, 81% fell in the genetic ancestry cluster that is associated with self-reported Caucasian donors. Study-level findings and limits: A later analysis appeared to link common viral pathogens to several of the most significant clusters.

In this sample, this clone turned up a few times. Its matching antigen is unknown. The donors comprised healthy bone marrow donors. Germline CDR1 is SGHRS and CDR2 is YFSETQ. V lost 2 bases and J lost 1; bases outside the gene matches: 2. The CDR3 is 15 amino acids. The PCR contained 60 Vbeta and 13 Jbeta primers. Sequencing used immunoSEQ multiplex PCR; TCRdb keeps in-frame clones, though not all of them. Of under 200,000 clones listed, roughly 84% are singletons. The clonotype originates from a man in his thirties or forties in good health and CMV-seropositive. Input material: PBMCs. The chain links TRBV5-1 to TRBJ2-2, with 7 bases identical to TRBD2. The CDR3: CASSFGRRNTGELFF. Written as DNA, the CDR3 is TGCGCCAGCAGCTTCGGGAGGAGGAACACCGGGGAGCTGTTTTTT.